A single sample is the source of the 4 T cell receptor beta chains below, sequenced in a study of CD4 T cells in relation to SARS-CoV-2 and coronaviruses. The unexposed donors gave CD4+ T cells in 2011-2018, prior to COVID-19. After about 11 days of culture, CD4+ T cells were isolated. TCRdb's copy holds only in-frame clones and misses some; the assay was immunoSEQ multiplex PCR. The table has 20,000 to 25,000 clones, roughly 80% seen once. The antigens of these receptors remain unknown. Sequencing was performed on CD4+ T cells from PBMCs, cultured in vitro. These receptor sequences come from a human donor in good health.

The chain combines TRBV19 with TRBJ1-6, with TRBD1 identical over 8 bases. CDR1 LNHDA and CDR2 SQIVND come from the germline V gene (reference sequence). The V gene end was trimmed by 5 bases and the J gene end by 7 bases; junction bases not matched to a gene: 4. The CDR3 runs 14 residues. CDR3 nucleotides: TGTGCCAGTAGTTCGGACAGGGAAAATTCACCCCTCCACTTT. This sequence encodes CASSSDRENSPLHF.

This chain links TRBV2 with TRBJ2-7; the D gene is possibly TRBD1 (6 bases). This CDR3 comprises 14 residues. Germline lookup yields CDR1 SNHLY and CDR2 FYNNEI. V was clipped by 7 bases and J by 2 bases, with 15 bases between them. The CDR3 nucleotides read TGTGCCAGCAATTCAGACAGGATAACCTACGAGCAGTACTTC. Amino acid sequence: CASNSDRITYEQYF.

The rearrangement links TRBV15 to TRBJ1-2, with D perhaps matching TRBD1 (5 bases). This CDR3 has 14 residues. Germline assignment: CDR1 LNHNV and CDR2 YYDKDF (reference sequence). Trimming removed 4 bases at V and 0 bases at J, with 9 bases between. DNA for the CDR3: TGTGCCACCAGCAACAGGCAAGCTAACTATGGCTACACCTTC. Protein sequence: CATSNRQANYGYTF. Full variable domain (missing parts from reference TRBV15 and TRBJ1-2): DAMVIQNPRYQVTQFGKPVTLSCSQTLNHNVMYWYQQKSSQAPKLLFHYYDKDFNNEADTPDNFQSRRPNTSFCFLDIRSPGLGDTAMYLCATSNRQANYGYTFGSGTRLTVV.

The chain is built from TRBV6-2 or TRBV6-3 and TRBJ2-1, with 11 positions matching TRBD2. Trimming at V came to 6 bases and at J to 7 bases, leaving 8 bases not matched to a gene. The CDR3 spans 15 residues. The V gene's germline CDR1 is MNHEY and CDR2 SVGEGT. The CDR3 DNA is TGTGCCAGCAGCCCACTAGCGGGAGTTTCGAATGAGCAGTTCTTC. Protein sequence: CASSPLAGVSNEQFF.